These 32 T cell receptor beta chains share one sample of origin, sequenced in a study of control samples from healthy donors and cancer patients. Clones were sequenced by immunoSEQ multiplex PCR, and TCRdb holds only the in-frame ones, with some missing. The data hold 90,000 to 100,000 clones, with almost 85% observed a single time. Sequencing was carried out using blood. Every receptor here comes from a man aged 60 to 69 in good health.

The CDR3 DNA is TGCGCCAGCAGTCAATCCCGGGAAAAACTGTTTTTT. The encoded protein is CASSQSREKLFF. V gene TRBV23-1 combines with J gene TRBJ1-4; D unclear. TRBV23-1 counts as an open reading frame of uncertain function. V dropped 0 bases and J dropped 8 bases, with 4 bases sitting between them. The CDR3 is 12 residues long.

The J gene is TRBJ2-1, the V gene TRBV15; no definite D call. V lost 3 bases and J lost 8, with 8 bases in between. The germline V gene has CDR1 LNHNV and CDR2 YYDKDF (reference sequence). This CDR3 has 12 amino acids. CDR3 sequence: CATSSYRDEQFF. DNA for the CDR3: TGTGCCACCAGCAGCTATAGGGATGAGCAGTTCTTC.

This chain joins TRBV5-6 and TRBJ2-2, with 9 positions matching TRBD1. The junction had 7 bases not matched to a gene; V was cut back by 3 bases and J by 7 bases. This CDR3 is 15 amino acids long. Looked up from germline, CDR1 is SGHDT and CDR2 is YYEEEE. CDR3 loop: CASSYEQGAGGELFF. CDR3 sequence (DNA): TGTGCCAGCAGCTACGAACAGGGGGCAGGCGGGGAGCTGTTTTTT.

The rearrangement uses TRBV2 and TRBJ2-2; D might be TRBD1 (8 bases). Germline V CDR1 and CDR2: SNHLY, FYNNEI. Trimming left V 8 bases short and J 4 bases short, with 17 bases between. The CDR3 is 15 amino acids. DNA for the CDR3: TGTGCCAGCTGGAACAGGGGGGGCGGCACCGGGGAGCTGTTTTTT. It translates to CASWNRGGGTGELFF.

Judged by abundance, this clone is large. This chain uses TRBV5-1 with TRBJ2-1, with D uncertain. This CDR3 spans 11 amino acids. The V and J ends lost 1 base and 8 bases respectively, with 4 bases between them. The germline gives CDR1 SGHRS, CDR2 YFSETQ. As DNA, the CDR3 is TGCGCCAGCAGCTTGAACGATGAGCAGTTCTTC. Translated, it gives CASSLNDEQFF.

The V and J genes are TRBV9 and TRBJ2-7; possible D gene TRBD2, 5 bases. This CDR3 contains 14 residues. Per the germline V gene, CDR1 is SGDLS and CDR2 is YYNGEE. With 0 bases removed from V and 1 base from J, the gap between germline ends came to 8 bases. The CDR3 region has the DNA TGTGCCAGCAGCGTAGGGCGGGTATCCTACGAGCAGTACTTC. It specifies CASSVGRVSYEQYF.

In its sample, this clone was seen once. V gene TRBV5-8 combines with J gene TRBJ1-5; the D is unclear. The germline V and J ends were trimmed by 0 bases and 7 bases, with 11 bases remaining between them. The V gene's germline CDR1 is SGHTS and CDR2 YDEGEE. This CDR3 spans 14 amino acids. The CDR3 nucleotides are TGTGCCAGCAGCTTGGGATTGGGTCTCCAGCCCCAGCATTTT. The encoded protein is CASSLGLGLQPQHF.

The V and J genes are TRBV27 and TRBJ2-2, with TRBD2 identical over 7 bases. CDR3 length: 17 amino acids. V lost 6 bases, J lost 1 base, and 11 bases stayed unmatched. From germline, CDR1 is MNHEY and CDR2 SMNVEV (reference sequence). CDR3 in amino acids: CASSLLGGALNTGELFF. The DNA for the CDR3 is TGTGCCAGCAGCCTATTGGGAGGGGCTCTGAACACCGGGGAGCTGTTTTTT.

V and J are TRBV19 and TRBJ2-3; 8 nucleotides line up with TRBD2. The CDR3 totals 19 residues. CDR1 and CDR2 (germline): LNHDA, SQIVND (reference sequence). Trimming at V came to 6 bases and at J to 4 bases, leaving 21 bases not matched to a gene. CDR3 sequence reads: CASSTRGPSSGTYPDTQYF. CDR3 in DNA: TGTGCCAGTAGCACAAGGGGCCCTAGTAGCGGGACTTACCCAGATACGCAGTATTTT.

The chain employs TRBV5-1 and TRBJ2-3; 12 bases map to TRBD2. V gave up 2 bases and J gave up 6 bases; unmatched junction bases: 7. The germline gives CDR1 SGHRS, CDR2 YFSETQ. CDR3 length equals 16 residues. The CDR3 region has the DNA TGCGCCAGCAGCTTCTCCCTAGCGGGAGGGTTGGATACGCAGTATTTT. It is translated as CASSFSLAGGLDTQYF.

This clone came up once. V gene TRBV14 combines with J gene TRBJ2-5; D uncertain. This CDR3 is built from 15 residues. Germline values: CDR1 SGHDN, CDR2 FVKESK. The germline V and J ends were trimmed by 4 bases and 2 bases, with 14 bases remaining between them. The CDR3 reads CASSPLDRAQETQYF. CDR3 bases: TGTGCCAGCAGCCCGTTAGACCGGGCACAAGAGACCCAGTACTTC.

This rearrangement joins TRBV5-1 to TRBJ2-1, with D perhaps TRBD1 (5 bases). Trimming left V 2 bases short and J 4 bases short, with 19 bases between. The CDR3 has 17 residues. Germline CDR1 and CDR2: SGHRS and YFSETQ. In DNA form, the CDR3 reads TGCGCCAGCAGCTTATCTTTCTTGGACACCGAATACAATGAGCAGTTCTTC. Protein product: CASSLSFLDTEYNEQFF.

The genes are TRBV7-9 and TRBJ1-1; D call uncertain. V was cut by 3 bases and J by 0 bases, with 8 bases left in between. Germline assignment: CDR1 SEHNR and CDR2 FQNEAQ (reference sequence). The CDR3 is 14 residues long. CDR3 loop: CASSLVGLNTEAFF. The CDR3 nucleotides read TGTGCCAGCAGCTTGGTGGGTTTGAACACTGAAGCTTTCTTT.

This clone has just one count. The V and J genes are TRBV9 and TRBJ2-2, with D maybe TRBD2 (5 bases). Germline V gene sequence: CDR1 SGDLS, CDR2 YYNGEE. The CDR3 has 14 residues. Between the trimmed V and J ends, which lost 7 bases and 0 bases, there was a span of 10 bases. As DNA, the CDR3 is TGTGCCAGCCAGAGGGCCCCGAACACCGGGGAGCTGTTTTTT. Encoded protein: CASQRAPNTGELFF. Complete variable domain (other parts from reference TRBV9 and TRBJ2-2): DSGVTQTPKHLITATGQRVTLRCSPRSGDLSVYWYQQSLDQGLQFLIQYYNGEERAKGNILERFSAQQFPDLHSELNLSSLELGDSALYFCASQRAPNTGELFFGEGSRLTVL.

This rearrangement joins TRBV6-4 to TRBJ1-6, with a weak D call TRBD1 (6 bases). V was shortened by 6 bases and J by 6 bases, with 18 bases between the two germline ends. CDR3 length equals 16 residues. Germline V CDR1 and CDR2: MRHNA, SNTAGT. The CDR3 loop is CASRPTGRGINSPLHF. CDR3 sequence (DNA): TGTGCCAGCAGACCTACCGGGAGGGGGATTAATTCACCCCTCCACTTT.

The chain employs TRBV6-1 and TRBJ2-3, with 7 nucleotides matching TRBD2. Germline CDR1 and CDR2: MNHNS and SASEGT. This CDR3 is 15 amino acids long. V shed 6 bases, J shed 1 base, and the junction held 7 bases outside the gene matches. CDR3 loop: CASSHGGFGTDTQYF. Written as DNA, the CDR3 is TGTGCCAGCAGCCACGGGGGGTTTGGCACAGATACGCAGTATTTT.

This clone came up a few times. This chain connects TRBV7-9 to TRBJ1-2; tentative D call: TRBD1 (6 bases). V lost 7 bases to trimming and J lost 5 bases, with 14 bases between them. Germline CDR1 SEHNR, CDR2 FQNEAQ (reference sequence). This CDR3 has 13 amino acids. CDR3: CASNPGTLYGYTF. CDR3 DNA: TGTGCCAGCAATCCAGGGACACTTTATGGCTACACCTTC. Looking up the rest from reference TRBV7-9 and TRBJ1-2 gives the full variable domain: DTGVSQNPRHKITKRGQNVTFRCDPISEHNRLYWYRQTLGQGPEFLTYFQNEAQLEKSRLLSDRFSAERPKGSFSTLEIQRTEQGDSAMYLCASNPGTLYGYTFGSGTRLTVV.

The rearrangement uses TRBV11-2 and TRBJ1-1; maybe TRBD1 (6 bases). Deletions cut 1 base from V and 0 bases from J, with 15 bases between. From germline, CDR1 is SGHAT and CDR2 FQNNGV. The length of the CDR3 is 17 residues. CDR3 DNA sequence: TGTGCCAGCAGCTTAGCGGCCAGGGGTATAATGAACACTGAAGCTTTCTTT. Amino acids: CASSLAARGIMNTEAFF.

The chain uses TRBV7-9 and TRBJ1-2, with a possible D match to TRBD1 (6 bases). V lost 1 base and J 5 bases, leaving 8 bases between the germline ends. The CDR3 consists of 13 residues. Germline lookup yields CDR1 SEHNR and CDR2 FQNEAQ (reference sequence). For the CDR3, the DNA is TGTGCCAGCAGCTTAGAGGGGGTTTATGGCTACACCTTC. Protein product: CASSLEGVYGYTF.

The genes are TRBV19 and TRBJ1-2; TRBD1 matches 8 bases. This CDR3 is built from 14 residues. Germline CDR1 is LNHDA and CDR2 is SQIVND (reference sequence). After removal of 4 bases from V and 2 bases from J, the junction contained 3 bases not matched to a gene. CDR3: CASSTQGANYGYTF. The CDR3 coding sequence is TGTGCCAGTAGTACTCAGGGGGCAAACTATGGCTACACCTTC.

The V and J genes are TRBV9 and TRBJ1-4; D uncertain. This CDR3 is 15 amino acids long. V lost 4 bases and J lost 2, with 12 bases in between. Germline assignment: CDR1 SGDLS and CDR2 YYNGEE. Here the CDR3 reads CASSPRGATNEKLFF. Written as DNA, the CDR3 is TGTGCCAGCAGCCCCCGTGGAGCTACTAATGAAAAACTGTTTTTT.

This clone showed up just a few times. CDR3 coding DNA: TGTGCCAGCAGCATAGGACTAGAAGAGACCCAGTACTTC. It is translated as CASSIGLEETQYF. V gene TRBV7-3 combines with J gene TRBJ2-5, with TRBD2 identical over 7 bases. The CDR3 covers 13 residues. The germline CDR1 and CDR2 sequences are SGHTA and FQGTGA. V lost 5 bases and J lost 3; bases outside the gene matches: 3.

V is TRBV5-4 and J is TRBJ2-3; perhaps TRBD1 as D (6 bases). Between the trimmed V and J ends, which lost 1 base and 4 bases, there was a span of 13 bases. Looked up from germline, CDR1 is SGHNT and CDR2 is YYREEE (reference sequence). This CDR3 spans 15 amino acids. CDR3: CASSLKARGPDTQYF. The DNA for the CDR3 is TGTGCCAGCAGCTTGAAGGCCAGGGGTCCAGATACGCAGTATTTT.

This sequence joins TRBV3-1 (or the pseudogene TRBV3-2) and TRBJ2-5; D gene uncertain. The CDR3 contains 13 residues. CDR1 LGHDT and CDR2 YNNKEL come from the germline V gene (reference sequence). The V and J ends lost 0 bases and 5 bases respectively, with 7 bases between them. The CDR3 DNA reads as TGTGCCAGCAGCCAAGAACTCCGGGAGACCCAGTACTTC. It specifies CASSQELRETQYF.

The V gene is TRBV11-2, the J gene TRBJ2-7, with TRBD2 matching over 9 bases. Per the germline V gene, CDR1 is SGHAT and CDR2 is FQNNGV. V shed 5 bases, J shed 4 bases, and the junction held 6 bases outside the gene matches. The CDR3 length is 14 residues. CDR3 nucleotides: TGTGCCAGCAGCCTTAGCGGGAGTTTTTACGAGCAGTACTTC. It specifies CASSLSGSFYEQYF.

The genes are TRBV24-1 and TRBJ2-5, with D perhaps matching TRBD1 or TRBD2 (5 bases each). V was shortened by 4 bases and J by 2 bases, with 16 bases between the two germline ends. The CDR3 sequence is 16 residues long. Germline CDR1 KGHDR, CDR2 SFDVKD. CDR3 sequence reads: CATSEPGTGLQETQYF. Here the CDR3 DNA reads TGTGCCACCAGTGAGCCCGGGACCGGGCTGCAAGAGACCCAGTACTTC.

The J gene is TRBJ2-2, the V gene TRBV27; no firm D call. The CDR3 sequence is 16 residues long. Looked up from germline, CDR1 is MNHEY and CDR2 is SMNVEV (reference sequence). V was pared by 3 bases and J by 4 bases, with 15 bases between. The CDR3 loop reads CASSFVPGSGTGELFF. In nucleotides, the CDR3 is TGTGCCAGCAGTTTCGTCCCGGGTTCGGGCACCGGGGAGCTGTTTTTT.

This clone was found a few times. This sequence joins TRBV6-5 and TRBJ1-1; 9 bases are a match to TRBD1. The trim removed 4 bases at V and 5 bases at J, leaving 8 bases unmatched. Germline V lookup: CDR1 MNHEY, CDR2 SVGAGI. The CDR3 spans 15 residues. The CDR3 region is CASSFTGGGSTEAFF. DNA for the CDR3: TGTGCCAGCAGTTTCACAGGGGGCGGTTCGACTGAAGCTTTCTTT.

This clone was seen once. The chain joins TRBV30 to TRBJ1-1; 7 positions match TRBD1. Germline-derived CDR1 and CDR2 are GTSNPN and SVGIG (reference sequence). Trimming cost V 4 bases and J 4 bases; bases outside gene matches: 6. The CDR3 sequence is 13 residues long. In DNA, the CDR3 is TGTGCCTGGAATACAGGGGTTGGCACTGAAGCTTTCTTT. Residues: CAWNTGVGTEAFF.

This clone came up once. This chain connects TRBV4-2 to TRBJ1-5; 8 bases are a match to TRBD1. After removal of 2 bases from V and 7 bases from J, the junction contained 7 bases not matched to a gene. The CDR3 loop spans 15 amino acids. CDR1 is LGHNA and CDR2 is YNFKEQ in the germline V gene. CDR3 residues: CASSQMTGEGQPQHF. CDR3 sequence (DNA): TGTGCCAGCAGCCAAATGACAGGGGAGGGGCAGCCCCAGCATTTT.

This clone was recorded once. The chain combines TRBV27 with TRBJ2-1; the match to TRBD2 covers 11 bases. Trimming removed 3 bases from V and 12 bases from J; junction bases left unmatched: 10. The germline gives CDR1 MNHEY, CDR2 SMNVEV (reference sequence). CDR3 size: 15 residues. The CDR3 bases are TGTGCCAGCAGTTTCGGCACTAGCGGGAGAATAGGGCAGTTCTTC. Residues: CASSFGTSGRIGQFF.

The chain joins TRBV6-6 to TRBJ1-4, with no clear D. V was shortened by 8 bases and J by 6 bases, with 13 bases between the two germline ends. Germline values: CDR1 MNHNY, CDR2 SVGAGI (reference sequence). CDR3 length: 13 residues. CDR3 nucleotide sequence: TGTGCCAGCCGTATCGCGTCGGATGAAAAACTGTTTTTT. It specifies CASRIASDEKLFF.